This T cell receptor beta chain comes out of a study of blood T cells in healthy people across ages. A second PCR of 7 to 11 cycles used a sample-barcoded 5' primer and a J-beta primer mix. TCRdb ran MiXCR on the 5' RACE reads and lists one entry per CDR3 protein. The sample carries fewer than 700,000 distinct CDR3 sequences, 40% to 45% recorded once. The V gene's germline CDR1 is SQVTM and CDR2 ANQGSEA. The CDR3 length is 13 residues. Unmatched junction bases numbered 9, after V lost 8 bases and J lost 8 bases. Sequences were obtained from blood. This receptor was taken from a man at least 80 years old in good health. V and J are TRBV29-1 and TRBJ2-1; 10 positions agree with TRBD2. The CDR3 is CSFASGSPYEQFF. Written as DNA, the CDR3 is TGCAGCTTTGCTAGCGGGAGTCCATATGAGCAGTTCTTC.